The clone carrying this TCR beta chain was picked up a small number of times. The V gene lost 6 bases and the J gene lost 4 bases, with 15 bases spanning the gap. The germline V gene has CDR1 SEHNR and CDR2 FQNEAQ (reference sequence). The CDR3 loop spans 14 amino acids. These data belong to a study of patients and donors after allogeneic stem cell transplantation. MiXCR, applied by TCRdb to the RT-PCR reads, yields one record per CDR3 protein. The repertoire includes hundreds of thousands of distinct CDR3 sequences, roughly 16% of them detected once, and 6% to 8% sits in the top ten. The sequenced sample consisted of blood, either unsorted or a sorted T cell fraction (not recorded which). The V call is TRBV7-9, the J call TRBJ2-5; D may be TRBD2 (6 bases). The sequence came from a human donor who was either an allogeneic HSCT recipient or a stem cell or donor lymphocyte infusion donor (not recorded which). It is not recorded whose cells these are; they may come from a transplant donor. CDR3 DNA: TGTGCCAGCAGTCGAAGAGGAGCGGGAGAGACCCAGTACTTC. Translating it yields CASSRRGAGETQYF. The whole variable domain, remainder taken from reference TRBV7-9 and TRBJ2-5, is DTGVSQNPRHKITKRGQNVTFRCDPISEHNRLYWYRQTLGQGPEFLTYFQNEAQLEKSRLLSDRFSAERPKGSFSTLEIQRTEQGDSAMYLCASSRRGAGETQYFGPGTRLLVL.